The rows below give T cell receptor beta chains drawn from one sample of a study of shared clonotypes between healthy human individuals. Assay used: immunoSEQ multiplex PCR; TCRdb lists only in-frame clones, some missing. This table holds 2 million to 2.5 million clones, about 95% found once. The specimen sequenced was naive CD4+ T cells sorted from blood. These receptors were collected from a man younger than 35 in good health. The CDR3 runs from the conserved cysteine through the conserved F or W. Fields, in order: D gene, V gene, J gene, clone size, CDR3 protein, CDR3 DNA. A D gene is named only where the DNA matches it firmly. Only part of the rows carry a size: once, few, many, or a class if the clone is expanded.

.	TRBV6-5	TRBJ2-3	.	CASSYSATGGTDTQYF	TGTGCCAGCAGTTACTCGGCCACGGGGGGCACAGATACGCAGTATTTT
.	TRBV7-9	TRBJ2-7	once	CASSFLSTYEQYF	TGTGCCAGCAGCTTTCTTTCGACCTACGAGCAGTACTTC
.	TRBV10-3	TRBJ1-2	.	CAISDVKGGYGYTF	TGTGCCATCAGTGATGTCAAGGGTGGCTATGGCTACACCTTC
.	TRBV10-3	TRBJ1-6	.	CAISDSGQGNSPLHF	TGTGCCATCAGTGATAGTGGGCAGGGCAATTCACCCCTCCACTTT
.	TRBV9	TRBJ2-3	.	CASSGSSTDTQYF	TGTGCCAGCAGCGGTTCTAGCACAGATACGCAGTATTTT
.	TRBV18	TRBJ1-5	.	CASSPLGSDQPQHF	TGTGCCAGCTCACCTCTTGGATCGGATCAGCCCCAGCATTTT
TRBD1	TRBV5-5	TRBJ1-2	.	CASSVDTSMPGGKGYTF	TGTGCCAGCAGCGTCGACACATCAATGCCAGGGGGGAAAGGCTACACCTTC
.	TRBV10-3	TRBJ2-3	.	CAISGVGVNTQYF	TGTGCCATCAGTGGCGTAGGCGTGAATACGCAGTATTTT
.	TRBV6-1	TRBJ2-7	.	CATKRVLTYEQYF	TGTGCCACTAAACGGGTGCTGACCTACGAGCAGTACTTC
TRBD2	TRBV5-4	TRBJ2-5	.	CASSLEGLAGGETQYF	TGTGCCAGCAGCTTGGAAGGACTAGCGGGGGGAGAGACCCAGTACTTC
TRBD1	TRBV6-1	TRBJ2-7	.	CASTGQGRSYEQYF	TGTGCCAGCACAGGACAGGGAAGATCCTACGAGCAGTACTTC
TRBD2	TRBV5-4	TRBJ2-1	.	CASSLLDSGRRPRSYNEQFF	TGTGCCAGCAGCTTGTTGGATAGCGGGAGGCGCCCCCGTTCCTACAATGAGCAGTTCTTC
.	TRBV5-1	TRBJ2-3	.	CASSFPGTRTQYF	TGCGCCAGCAGCTTCCCCGGGACCCGAACGCAGTATTTT
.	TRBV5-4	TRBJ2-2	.	CASSRGLARNTGELFF	TGTGCCAGCAGCCGGGGCCTCGCCAGAAACACCGGGGAGCTGTTTTTT
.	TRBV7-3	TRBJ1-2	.	CASSPRSGGGYTF	TGTGCCAGCAGCCCCCGGAGTGGTGGTGGCTACACCTTC
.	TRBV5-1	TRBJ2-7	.	CASSLRGETYEQYF	TGCGCCAGCAGCTTGCGGGGAGAGACCTACGAGCAGTACTTC
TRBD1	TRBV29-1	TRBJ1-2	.	CSVKQDRAGYGYTF	TGCAGCGTCAAACAAGACAGGGCGGGATATGGCTACACCTTC
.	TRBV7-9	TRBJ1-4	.	CASSLGQGPNEKLFF	TGTGCCAGCAGCTTAGGGCAGGGACCAAATGAAAAACTGTTTTTT
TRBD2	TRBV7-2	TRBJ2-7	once	CASSSSGSAYEQYF	TGTGCCAGCAGCTCCAGCGGGAGCGCCTACGAGCAGTACTTC
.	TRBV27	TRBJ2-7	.	CASSPRRGIAVEQYF	TGTGCCAGCAGTCCCAGGCGGGGAATTGCTGTGGAGCAGTACTTC
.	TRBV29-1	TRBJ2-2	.	CSAANGGELFF	TGCAGCGCTGCCAATGGCGGGGAGCTGTTTTTT
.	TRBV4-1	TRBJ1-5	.	CASSQEEGQSNQPQHF	TGCGCCAGCAGCCAAGAAGAGGGGCAGAGCAATCAGCCCCAGCATTTT
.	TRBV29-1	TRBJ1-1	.	CSVSESRAEAFF	TGCAGCGTCTCTGAGAGTAGAGCGGAAGCTTTCTTT
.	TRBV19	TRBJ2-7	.	CASSIGQLIGEQYF	TGTGCCAGTAGTATAGGACAATTAATAGGGGAGCAGTACTTC